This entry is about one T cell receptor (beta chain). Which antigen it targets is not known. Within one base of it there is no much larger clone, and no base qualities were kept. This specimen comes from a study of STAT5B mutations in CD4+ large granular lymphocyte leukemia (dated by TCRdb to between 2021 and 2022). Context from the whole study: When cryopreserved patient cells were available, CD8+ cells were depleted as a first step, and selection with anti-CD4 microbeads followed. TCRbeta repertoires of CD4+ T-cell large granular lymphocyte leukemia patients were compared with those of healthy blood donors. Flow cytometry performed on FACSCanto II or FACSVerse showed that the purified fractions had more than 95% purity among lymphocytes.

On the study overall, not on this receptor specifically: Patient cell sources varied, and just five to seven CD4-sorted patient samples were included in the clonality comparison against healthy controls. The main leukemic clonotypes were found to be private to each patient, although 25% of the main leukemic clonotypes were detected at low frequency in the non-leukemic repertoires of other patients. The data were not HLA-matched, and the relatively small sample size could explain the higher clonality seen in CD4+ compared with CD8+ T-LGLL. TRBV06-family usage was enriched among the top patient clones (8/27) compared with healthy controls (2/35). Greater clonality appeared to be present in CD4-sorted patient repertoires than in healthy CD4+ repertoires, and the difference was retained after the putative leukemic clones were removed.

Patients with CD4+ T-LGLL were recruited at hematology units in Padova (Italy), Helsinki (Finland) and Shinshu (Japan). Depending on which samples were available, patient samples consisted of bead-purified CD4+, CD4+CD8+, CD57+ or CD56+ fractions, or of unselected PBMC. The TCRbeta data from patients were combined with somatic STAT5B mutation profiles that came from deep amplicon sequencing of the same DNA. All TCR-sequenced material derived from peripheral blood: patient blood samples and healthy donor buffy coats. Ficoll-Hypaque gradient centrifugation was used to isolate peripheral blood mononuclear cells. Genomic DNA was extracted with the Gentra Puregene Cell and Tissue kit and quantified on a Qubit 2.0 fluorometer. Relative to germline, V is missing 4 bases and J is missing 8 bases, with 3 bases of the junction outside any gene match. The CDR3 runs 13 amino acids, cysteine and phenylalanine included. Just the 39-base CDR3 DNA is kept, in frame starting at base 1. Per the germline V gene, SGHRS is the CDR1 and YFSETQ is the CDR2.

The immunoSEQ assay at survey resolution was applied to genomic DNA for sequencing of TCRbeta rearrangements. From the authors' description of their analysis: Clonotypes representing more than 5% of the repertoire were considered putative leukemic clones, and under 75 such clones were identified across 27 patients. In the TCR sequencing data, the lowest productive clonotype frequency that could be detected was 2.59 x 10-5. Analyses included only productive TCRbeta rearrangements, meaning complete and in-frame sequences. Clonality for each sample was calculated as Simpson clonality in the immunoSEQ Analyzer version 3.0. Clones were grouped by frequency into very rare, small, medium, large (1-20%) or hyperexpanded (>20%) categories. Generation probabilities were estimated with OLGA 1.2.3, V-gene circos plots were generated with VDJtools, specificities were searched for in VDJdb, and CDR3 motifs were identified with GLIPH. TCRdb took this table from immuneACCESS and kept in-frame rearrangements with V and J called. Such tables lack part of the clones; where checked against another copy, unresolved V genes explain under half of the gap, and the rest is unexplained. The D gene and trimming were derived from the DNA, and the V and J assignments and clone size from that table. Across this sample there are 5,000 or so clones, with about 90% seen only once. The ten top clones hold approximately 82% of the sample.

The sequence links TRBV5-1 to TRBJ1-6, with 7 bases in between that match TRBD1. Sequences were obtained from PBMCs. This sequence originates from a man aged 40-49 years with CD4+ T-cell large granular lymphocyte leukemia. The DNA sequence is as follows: TGCGCCAGCAGCCTTGGACAGGATTCACCCCTCCACTTT. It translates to CASSLGQDSPLHF.